A selection of T cell receptor beta chains follows, all from one sample in a study of T-cell reconstitution after alpha-beta-depleted transplantation in children. Each CDR3 protein gets one entry after TCRdb re-called the PCR reads with MiXCR. The profile shows 440,000 or so distinct CDR3 sequences, about a tenth of them singletons. The starting material was PBMCs from the stem cell graft donor, obtained from the stem cell graft. The source of these receptors is a human donor who donated a stem cell graft to a child with acute myeloid leukemia. The CDR3 runs from the conserved cysteine through the conserved F or W. A D gene is named only where the DNA matches it firmly. The size of a clone is reported for some rows only, either as once, few or many, or as a class for expanded clones.

>TRBD2|TRBJ2-1|TRBV7-6|NA
CASSLLAGGSHNEQFF
TGTGCCAGCAGCTTACTAGCGGGAGGGTCTCACAATGAGCAGTTCTTC
>TRBD2|TRBJ2-1|TRBV20-1|many
CSARPPTGGSYNEQFF
TGCAGTGCTAGACCTCCCACGGGGGGGTCCTACAATGAGCAGTTCTTC
>NA|TRBJ2-7|TRBV7-2|NA
CASSLSHRQVPSYEQYF
TGTGCCAGCAGCTTGTCCCATAGACAAGTGCCATCCTACGAGCAGTACTTC
>TRBD1|TRBJ1-2|TRBV20-1|few
CSARDRDRPYGYTF
TGCAGTGCTAGAGATCGGGACAGACCTTATGGCTACACCTTC
>NA|TRBJ2-1|TRBV5-1|few
CASSLTGRNEQFF
TGCGCCAGCAGCTTGACAGGGAGGAATGAGCAGTTCTTC
>NA|TRBJ1-3|TRBV7-2|few
CASSETYSGNTIYF
TGTGCCAGTTCTGAGACCTACTCTGGAAACACCATATATTTT
>NA|TRBJ1-5|TRBV15|many
CATSRDQWGQPQHF
TGTGCCACCAGCAGAGATCAGTGGGGTCAGCCCCAGCATTTT
>NA|TRBJ2-7|TRBV9|few
CASSVGESGFEQYF
TGTGCCAGCAGCGTAGGTGAGTCGGGGTTCGAGCAGTACTTC
>NA|TRBJ2-7|TRBV7-9|few
CASSRGADGEQYF
TGTGCCAGCAGTCGGGGAGCCGATGGCGAGCAGTACTTC
>NA|TRBJ1-5|TRBV7-9|NA
CASSLDPDLSAGPQHF
TGTGCCAGCAGCTTAGATCCAGACCTTTCGGCGGGGCCCCAGCATTTT
>TRBD1|TRBJ1-2|TRBV16|NA
CASSPWTGRKTSGYTF
TGTGCCAGCAGCCCATGGACAGGGCGGAAGACGAGTGGCTACACCTTC
>NA|TRBJ2-1|TRBV6-2/TRBV6-3|few
CASSYSVGAAFLSQFF
TGTGCCAGCAGTTACTCGGTGGGGGCCGCTTTCTTGTCCCAGTTCTTC
>TRBD2|TRBJ2-3|TRBV12-3/TRBV12-4|few
CASTTRLAGSTDTQYF
TGTGCCAGCACCACCCGACTAGCGGGGAGCACAGATACGCAGTATTTT
>TRBD2|TRBJ2-1|TRBV6-2/TRBV6-3|NA
CASSRLAPYNEQFF
TGTGCCAGCAGCCGACTAGCCCCTTACAATGAGCAGTTCTTC
>TRBD2|TRBJ2-5|TRBV4-3|few
CASSPKRVSAGVVETQYF
TGCGCCAGCAGCCCAAAACGAGTGTCGGCGGGAGTCGTCGAGACCCAGTACTTC
>NA|TRBJ1-5|TRBV13|few
CASSLLIWASNQPQHF
TGTGCCAGCAGCTTACTTATTTGGGCCTCCAATCAGCCCCAGCATTTT
>TRBD1|TRBJ1-6|TRBV7-2|few
CASSPWTGGNSPLHF
TGTGCCAGCAGCCCCTGGACAGGGGGAAATTCACCCCTCCACTTT
>TRBD2|TRBJ2-3|TRBV29-1|NA
CSLSGGAGDTQYF
TGCTCACTTAGCGGGGGGGCCGGAGATACGCAGTATTTT
>NA|TRBJ2-1|TRBV4-3|NA
CASSQDPRGSSYNEQFF
TGCGCCAGCAGCCAAGACCCCCGGGGAAGCTCCTACAATGAGCAGTTCTTC
>NA|TRBJ1-6|TRBV4-1|NA
CASSQDQAGTTSTYNSPLHF
TGCGCCAGCAGCCAAGATCAGGCAGGGACAACCTCAACATATAATTCACCCCTCCACTTT
>TRBD2|TRBJ2-1|TRBV27|few
CASSLSTSGISSYNEQFF
TGTGCCAGCAGTTTATCGACTAGCGGGATCAGCTCCTACAATGAGCAGTTCTTC
>NA|TRBJ1-1|TRBV4-1|NA
CASSDTAEAFF
TGCGCCAGCAGCGACACCGCGGAAGCTTTCTTT